A single T cell receptor (beta chain) is shown here with its context. As originally analysed: Reference gene primer amplification gave estimated nucleated cell counts. Data came from immunoSEQ multiplex PCR; TCRdb stores just in-frame clones and leaves some out. That table gives V, J and clone size, and the DNA gave D and trimming. The table has some 260,000 clones, around 90% seen once. The length of the CDR3 is 14 residues. V lost 5 bases to trimming and J lost 5 bases; unmatched junction nucleotides: 6. Germline V gene data show CDR1 as SEHNR and CDR2 as FQNEAQ (reference sequence). The data are from a study of blood T cell repertoires in COVID-19. Overall study: The United States, Italy and Spain were the sources of the acute and convalescent COVID-19 samples.

The sequencing input was peripheral blood. This receptor was obtained from a woman aged 70-85 years with COVID-19, enrolled during active disease. V is TRBV7-9 and J is TRBJ1-2, with TRBD1 identical over 9 bases. The CDR3 region has the DNA TGTGCCAGCAGCGGTAGTGGGACAGGGTATGGCTACACCTTC. Its protein is CASSGSGTGYGYTF.